These T cell receptor beta chains were read from a single sample in a study of T cells after yellow fever vaccination. In TCRdb, the 5' RACE reads were re-called with MiXCR into one record per CDR3 protein. This sample has 250,000 or so distinct CDR3 sequences, with 6.5% to 8.5% found just once. This material consisted of CD4+ T cells sorted from PBMCs, taken 15 days after the yellow fever booster vaccination. The receptors were sampled from a man younger than 40 who received the YFV17D yellow fever vaccine. Each CDR3 is given with its conserved first and last residue. The D gene is left open where the match is weak. Only some rows state a clone size, as once, few, many or a class for expanded clones.

CDR3 protein | CDR3 DNA | J gene | clone size | D gene | V gene
CATSTRDNEQFF | TGTGCCACCAGCACCCGGGACAATGAGCAGTTCTTC | TRBJ2-1 | - | - | TRBV15
CASSLGNRPHGYTF | TGCGCCAGCAGCTTGGGGAACAGGCCCCATGGCTACACCTTC | TRBJ1-2 | few | - | TRBV5-1
CASLSEGGLSSEQYF | TGTGCCAGCCTCAGCGAAGGAGGCCTCAGTTCCGAGCAGTACTTC | TRBJ2-7 | few | - | TRBV7-2
CASSKREQSYGYTF | TGTGCCAGCAGCAAAAGGGAGCAGAGTTATGGCTACACCTTC | TRBJ1-2 | - | - | TRBV14
CASSPDPGGYTF | TGCGCCAGCAGCCCTGACCCGGGAGGCTACACCTTC | TRBJ1-2 | many | - | TRBV5-1
CASSSPGLAGRTYNEQFF | TGTGCCAGCAGCTCGCCGGGACTAGCGGGACGAACCTACAATGAGCAGTTCTTC | TRBJ2-1 | - | TRBD2 | TRBV11-2
CSASAGGGNTEAFF | TGCAGTGCTAGCGCCGGAGGCGGAAACACTGAAGCTTTCTTT | TRBJ1-1 | few | - | TRBV20-1
CASSLAADARLPNYSNEQFF | TGCGCCAGCAGCTTGGCTGCGGACGCCCGACTTCCCAATTACTCCAATGAGCAGTTCTTC | TRBJ2-1 | few | - | TRBV5-1
CASSPPLDGSGYQETQYF | TGTGCCAGCAGCCCTCCGCTAGACGGTTCTGGGTACCAAGAGACCCAGTACTTC | TRBJ2-5 | many | - | TRBV7-9
CSVSTGIGNTIYF | TGCAGCGTCTCGACAGGGATAGGAAACACCATATATTTT | TRBJ1-3 | many | TRBD1 | TRBV29-1
CASSLDSGEQFF | TGTGCCAGCAGCTTGGACTCTGGTGAGCAGTTCTTC | TRBJ2-1 | many | - | TRBV7-9
CSGKVSAYYEQYF | TGCAGTGGTAAGGTATCGGCTTACTACGAGCAGTACTTC | TRBJ2-7 | few | - | TRBV20-1
CASSLAAGQGGGYTF | TGCGCCAGCAGCTTGGCCGCAGGACAGGGAGGCGGCTACACCTTC | TRBJ1-2 | - | TRBD1 | TRBV5-1
CASSQEGGGRVRDGYTF | TGCGCCAGCAGCCAAGAAGGAGGCGGGAGGGTGAGAGATGGCTACACCTTC | TRBJ1-2 | - | - | TRBV4-3
CATRDFAGANVLTF | TGTGCCACCAGGGACTTCGCTGGGGCCAACGTCCTGACTTTC | TRBJ2-6 | - | - | TRBV19